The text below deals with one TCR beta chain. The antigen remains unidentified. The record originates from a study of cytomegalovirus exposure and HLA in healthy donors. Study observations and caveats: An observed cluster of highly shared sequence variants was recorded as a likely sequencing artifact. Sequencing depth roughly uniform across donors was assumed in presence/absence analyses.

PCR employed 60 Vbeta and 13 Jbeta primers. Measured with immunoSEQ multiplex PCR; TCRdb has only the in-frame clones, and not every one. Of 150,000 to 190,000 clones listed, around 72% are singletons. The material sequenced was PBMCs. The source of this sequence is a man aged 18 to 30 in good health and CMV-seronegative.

CDR3 region: CASSHTRFYEQYF. DNA for the CDR3: TGTGCCAGCAGTCACACCCGATTCTACGAGCAGTACTTC. V is TRBV6-1 and J is TRBJ2-7; no firm D call. V dropped 5 bases and J dropped 3 bases, with 11 bases sitting between them. Germline lookup yields CDR1 MNHNS and CDR2 SASEGT. The CDR3 is 13 amino acids.